The table lists the clone carrying this T cell receptor beta chain with a count of one. The antigen is undetermined. The data belong to a study of Ad26.COV2.S vaccination and SARS-CoV-2 variants. Study results and caveats: Measurements of TCR breadth and depth may have given underestimates of the total T cell responses. The study found similar non-spike TCR breadth in vaccine and placebo recipients. Higher spike-specific TCR breadth was found in vaccine recipients than in placebo recipients.

The CDR3 spans 14 residues. Germline V gene data show CDR1 as ENHRY and CDR2 as SYGVKD. The ends lost 7 bases at V and 3 bases at J; junction bases unmatched: 3. TCRdb keeps only in-frame clones here, not all; method: immunoSEQ multiplex PCR. The data show roughly 100,000 clones, less than 85% seen once. This specimen consisted of peripheral blood, obtained after recovery from COVID-19. The TCR sequence derives from a human donor who had recovered from COVID-19. This chain joins TRBV10-3 and TRBJ2-3; 11 bases are shared with TRBD2. The CDR3 loop reads CAINSGGDTDTQYF. As DNA, the CDR3 is TGTGCCATCAATAGCGGGGGGGATACAGATACGCAGTATTTT.